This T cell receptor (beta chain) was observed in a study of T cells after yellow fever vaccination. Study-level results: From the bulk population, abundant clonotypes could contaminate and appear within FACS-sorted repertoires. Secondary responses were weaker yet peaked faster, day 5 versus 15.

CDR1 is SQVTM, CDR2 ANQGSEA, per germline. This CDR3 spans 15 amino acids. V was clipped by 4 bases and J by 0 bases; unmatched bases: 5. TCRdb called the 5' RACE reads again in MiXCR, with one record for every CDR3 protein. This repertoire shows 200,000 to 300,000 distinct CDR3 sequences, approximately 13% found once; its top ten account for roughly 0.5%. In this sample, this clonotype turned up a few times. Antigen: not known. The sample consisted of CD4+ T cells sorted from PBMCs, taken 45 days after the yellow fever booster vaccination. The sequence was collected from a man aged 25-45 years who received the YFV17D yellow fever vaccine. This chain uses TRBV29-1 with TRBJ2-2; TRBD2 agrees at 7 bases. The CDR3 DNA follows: TGCAGCGTTGGACTAGCAATACCGAACACCGGGGAGCTGTTTTTT. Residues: CSVGLAIPNTGELFF.